This TCR beta chain was sequenced for a study of T-cell reconstitution after alpha-beta-depleted transplantation in children. Points from the study as a whole: Hyperexpanded clones declined; after one year, newly produced T cells mostly supplied diversity. The study reportedly traced alpha-beta T cells about two months after transplant to several hundred expanded graft clones.

The authors prepared the TCRbeta library with unique molecular identifiers. Each CDR3 protein gets one entry after TCRdb re-called the PCR reads with MiXCR. The data contain 180,000 or so distinct CDR3 sequences, about 6% of them singletons. Trimming took off 5 bases at V and 5 bases at J, with 10 bases between the two ends. Per the germline V gene, CDR1 is SQVTM and CDR2 is ANQGSEA. The CDR3 loop spans 12 amino acids. This clonotype was seen many times. What it recognizes is unknown. Sequencing used PBMCs, obtained before TCRalphabeta/CD19-depleted stem cell transplant. This TCR was sampled from a girl under two years old with combined immunodeficiency, due to receive a stem cell transplant. V and J are TRBV29-1 and TRBJ2-1, with D unresolved. CDR3 residues: CSVSDGHNEQFF. The CDR3 DNA reads as TGCAGCGTTTCCGACGGGCACAATGAGCAGTTCTTC.